The 10 T cell receptor beta chains given below trace back to one sample, sequenced in a study of CD8 T cells in Susac syndrome. When the RNA was reverse transcribed, random hexamers were used with an input of roughly 0.45 to 1 ug. TCRdb reprocessed the immunoSEQ multiplex PCR reads via MiXCR and lists one record per CDR3 protein. This repertoire shows some 110,000 distinct CDR3 sequences, 96% found once; its top ten account for about 0.13%. The sequencing sample was made of CD4+ T cells from PBMCs. The origin of the receptors is a human donor with Susac syndrome.

J is TRBJ2-1 and V is TRBV6-5; D may be TRBD1 or TRBD2 (6 bases each). The V end lost 8 bases, the J end lost 5 bases, and 13 bases lay between the germline ends. In germline, CDR1 is MNHEY, CDR2 SVGAGI. The CDR3 runs 13 residues. The CDR3 loop reads CASSRGLHNEQFF. The CDR3 DNA sequence: TGTGCCAGCTCTCGGGGGCTCCACAATGAGCAGTTCTTC.

This chain uses TRBV20-1 with TRBJ2-3; D is uncertain. V was clipped by 2 bases and J by 3 bases, with 9 bases between them. The CDR3 totals 13 residues. Looked up from germline, CDR1 is DFQATT and CDR2 is SNEGSKA (reference sequence). CDR3 sequence: CSARITLTDTQYF. Here the CDR3 DNA reads TGCAGTGCTAGAATCACTCTAACAGATACGCAGTATTTT.

CDR3 DNA sequence: TGTGCCAGCAGCTTATCTGACAGGGACGAGCAGTACTTC. Amino acid sequence: CASSLSDRDEQYF. The J gene is TRBJ2-7, the V gene TRBV13; 7 bases are a match to TRBD1. The germline V gene encodes CDR1 PRHDT and CDR2 FYEKMQ (reference sequence). Trimming at V came to 2 bases and at J to 5 bases, leaving 3 bases not matched to a gene. The CDR3 loop spans 13 amino acids.

In DNA, the CDR3 is TGTGCCAGCAGTTTTACAGGGAGCTCGCCTCAAGCTTTCTTT. Translated, it gives CASSFTGSSPQAFF. This chain uses TRBV27 with TRBJ1-1, with a weak D call TRBD1 (6 bases). Per germline, CDR1 MNHEY and CDR2 SMNVEV (reference sequence). CDR3 size: 14 residues. Trimming pared 3 bases from V and 9 bases from J, leaving 17 bases between.

The chain is built from TRBV5-4 and TRBJ2-7; D may correspond to TRBD1 or TRBD2 (5 bases each). The CDR3 totals 13 residues. CDR1 SGHNT and CDR2 YYREEE come from the germline V gene (reference sequence). The CDR3 loop is CSSSGPPVFEQYF. Written as DNA, the CDR3 is TGTTCAAGCTCGGGGCCGCCGGTCTTCGAGCAGTACTTC.

The rearrangement uses TRBV4-2 and TRBJ1-5; TRBD1 matches at 8 bases. Germline trimming cut 0 bases from V and 4 bases from J; bases unmatched to any gene: 5. This CDR3 is 16 amino acids long. CDR1 and CDR2 (germline): LGHNA, YNFKEQ. This chain's CDR3 is CASSQDDTGGNQPQHF. The CDR3 region has the DNA TGTGCCAGCAGCCAAGATGATACAGGGGGGAATCAGCCCCAGCATTTT.

The DNA of the CDR3 is TGTGCCAGCAGCTTGGATGCGGGGGGGGCGACGCAGTATTTT. It encodes CASSLDAGGATQYF. The chain recombines TRBV5-6 with TRBJ2-3, with 9 nucleotides matching TRBD2. Per germline, CDR1 SGHDT and CDR2 YYEEEE. The CDR3 has 14 residues. The junction had 5 bases not matched to a gene; V was cut back by 0 bases and J by 9 bases.

This sequence joins TRBV5-1 and TRBJ2-5; D is unclear. This CDR3 has 15 residues. Deletions cut 0 bases from V and 1 base from J, with 10 bases between. CDR1 is SGHRS and CDR2 is YFSETQ in the germline V gene. The CDR3 DNA reads TGCGCCAGCAGCTTGGGTTGGGCGCCCCAAGAGACCCAGTACTTC. Translating it yields CASSLGWAPQETQYF. The full variable domain, its missing parts supplied by reference TRBV5-1 and TRBJ2-5, is KAGVTQTPRYLIKTRGQQVTLSCSPISGHRSVSWYQQTPGQGLQFLFEYFSETQRNKGNFPGRFSGRQFSNSRSEMNVSTLELGDSALYLCASSLGWAPQETQYFGPGTRLLVL.

The V and J genes are TRBV6-2 or TRBV6-3 and TRBJ2-7; TRBD2 is a possible D gene (5 bases). This CDR3 contains 12 residues. The V end was cut by 5 bases, the J end by 6 bases, with 11 bases between. Germline CDR1 reads MNHEY; CDR2 reads SVGEGT. CDR3: CASSDPGVEQYF. The CDR3 bases are TGTGCCAGCAGTGACCCCGGGGTCGAGCAGTACTTC.

In its sample, this clonotype was seen once. The J gene is TRBJ2-1, the V gene TRBV5-1, with D possibly TRBD2 on 5 matching bases. Deletions cut 0 bases from V and 8 bases from J, with 15 bases between. The length of the CDR3 is 15 residues. Germline V gives CDR1 SGHRS, CDR2 YFSETQ. Here the CDR3 reads CASSLEGGPIDEQFF. The CDR3 DNA is TGCGCCAGCAGCTTGGAAGGCGGGCCCATCGATGAGCAGTTCTTC.